These T cell receptor beta chains were read from a single sample in a study of T cells after yellow fever vaccination. Each CDR3 protein gets one entry after TCRdb re-called the 5' RACE reads with MiXCR. The repertoire consists of 99,000 or so distinct CDR3 sequences, with less than 6% occurring once and the leading ten covering under 50%. The input for sequencing was CD8+ T cells sorted from PBMCs, taken 10 days after the yellow fever booster vaccination. These receptors originate from a man between 18 and 29 years old who received the YFV17D yellow fever vaccine. Both conserved end residues are part of each CDR3. The order of the fields is CDR3 protein, CDR3 DNA, D gene, clone size, V gene, J gene. A D gene is named only where the DNA matches it firmly. A row's size may be missing; if present it is once, few, many or a size class.

cdr3_aa: CAWGRDNEQFF; cdr3_nt: TGTGCCTGGGGTCGGGACAATGAGCAGTTCTTC; d_call: NA; clone_size: NA; v_call: TRBV30; j_call: TRBJ2-1
cdr3_aa: CASSPLQGYTEAFF; cdr3_nt: TGTGCCAGCAGCCCGTTACAGGGATACACTGAAGCTTTCTTT; d_call: NA; clone_size: NA; v_call: TRBV4-2; j_call: TRBJ1-1
cdr3_aa: CASSLAPSAGGLYEQYF; cdr3_nt: TGTGCCAGCAGCTTAGCCCCTTCAGCGGGGGGGCTGTACGAGCAGTACTTC; d_call: TRBD2; clone_size: NA; v_call: TRBV7-2; j_call: TRBJ2-7
cdr3_aa: CASSPPGQGGYEQYF; cdr3_nt: TGCGCCAGCAGCCCTCCGGGACAGGGGGGCTACGAGCAGTACTTC; d_call: TRBD1; clone_size: many; v_call: TRBV5-1; j_call: TRBJ2-7
cdr3_aa: CASSLAGDYEQYF; cdr3_nt: TGTGCCAGCAGTTTGGCAGGGGACTACGAGCAGTACTTC; d_call: NA; clone_size: many; v_call: TRBV27; j_call: TRBJ2-7
cdr3_aa: CASQGYDEQFF; cdr3_nt: TGTGCCAGTCAGGGTTACGATGAGCAGTTCTTC; d_call: NA; clone_size: few; v_call: TRBV19; j_call: TRBJ2-1
cdr3_aa: CASSPGGQPSYGYTF; cdr3_nt: TGCGCCAGCAGTCCAGGGGGGCAACCAAGCTATGGCTACACCTTC; d_call: TRBD1; clone_size: NA; v_call: TRBV4-1; j_call: TRBJ1-2
cdr3_aa: CASSQESMVYGKEDTQYF; cdr3_nt: TGTGCCAGCAGCCAAGAGTCGATGGTGTACGGGAAAGAGGATACGCAGTATTTT; d_call: NA; clone_size: NA; v_call: TRBV4-2; j_call: TRBJ2-3
cdr3_aa: CASSFDWAGTGLGETQYF; cdr3_nt: TGTGCCAGCAGCTTCGATTGGGCGGGGACAGGGTTAGGGGAGACCCAGTACTTC; d_call: TRBD1; clone_size: NA; v_call: TRBV7-2; j_call: TRBJ2-5
cdr3_aa: CASSALGNEQFF; cdr3_nt: TGTGCCAGCAGCGCATTGGGAAATGAGCAGTTCTTC; d_call: NA; clone_size: medium-sized; v_call: TRBV13; j_call: TRBJ2-1
cdr3_aa: CASSPAPGSYEQYF; cdr3_nt: TGTGCCAGCAGCCCTGCGCCAGGTTCCTACGAGCAGTACTTC; d_call: NA; clone_size: few; v_call: TRBV3-1; j_call: TRBJ2-7
cdr3_aa: CAWSVAGALDEQFF; cdr3_nt: TGTGCCTGGAGTGTAGCGGGGGCCTTGGATGAGCAGTTCTTC; d_call: TRBD2; clone_size: NA; v_call: TRBV30; j_call: TRBJ2-1
cdr3_aa: CASSTGESTDTQYF; cdr3_nt: TGTGCCAGCAGTACAGGGGAGAGCACAGATACGCAGTATTTT; d_call: TRBD1; clone_size: few; v_call: TRBV6-6; j_call: TRBJ2-3
cdr3_aa: CASSQGGSLAGANVLTF; cdr3_nt: TGCGCCAGCAGCCAAGGTGGGAGTTTGGCTGGGGCCAACGTCCTGACTTTC; d_call: NA; clone_size: many; v_call: TRBV4-3; j_call: TRBJ2-6
cdr3_aa: CASCDFQETQYF; cdr3_nt: TGTGCCAGCTGTGACTTTCAAGAGACCCAGTACTTC; d_call: NA; clone_size: many; v_call: TRBV18; j_call: TRBJ2-5
cdr3_aa: CASSYTAPYEQYF; cdr3_nt: TGCGCCAGCAGCTATACAGCCCCCTACGAGCAGTACTTC; d_call: NA; clone_size: few; v_call: TRBV5-1; j_call: TRBJ2-7
cdr3_aa: CASSLGRGRSTDTQYF; cdr3_nt: TGTGCCAGCAGTTTGGGGCGGGGCCGTAGCACAGATACGCAGTATTTT; d_call: NA; clone_size: many; v_call: TRBV27; j_call: TRBJ2-3
cdr3_aa: CASSPGQSNEQFF; cdr3_nt: TGTGCCAGCAGTCCAGGACAGAGCAATGAGCAGTTCTTC; d_call: NA; clone_size: few; v_call: TRBV27; j_call: TRBJ2-1
cdr3_aa: CASSVEGGAGNTIYF; cdr3_nt: TGTGCCAGCAGCGTAGAGGGGGGAGCTGGAAACACCATATATTTT; d_call: NA; clone_size: NA; v_call: TRBV9; j_call: TRBJ1-3
cdr3_aa: CSARTRDRVETQYF; cdr3_nt: TGCAGTGCAAGGACCCGGGACAGGGTAGAGACCCAGTACTTC; d_call: TRBD1; clone_size: few; v_call: TRBV20-1; j_call: TRBJ2-5
cdr3_aa: CASSPPYRAGREKLFF; cdr3_nt: TGTGCCAGCAGCCCCCCGTACAGGGCCGGTCGCGAAAAACTGTTTTTT; d_call: NA; clone_size: many; v_call: TRBV28; j_call: TRBJ1-4
cdr3_aa: CATGTVHEQYF; cdr3_nt: TGCGCCACAGGGACAGTCCACGAGCAGTACTTC; d_call: TRBD1; clone_size: many; v_call: TRBV4-1; j_call: TRBJ2-7
cdr3_aa: CASSVVDSPYNEQFF; cdr3_nt: TGTGCCAGCAGCGTAGTTGACAGCCCCTACAATGAGCAGTTCTTC; d_call: NA; clone_size: few; v_call: TRBV9; j_call: TRBJ2-1
cdr3_aa: CASRGLVAAKNTGELFF; cdr3_nt: TGTGCCAGTAGGGGGTTGGTCGCGGCGAAGAACACCGGGGAGCTGTTTTTT; d_call: NA; clone_size: many; v_call: TRBV19; j_call: TRBJ2-2
cdr3_aa: CASSPWGGKETQYF; cdr3_nt: TGTGCCAGCAGCCCCTGGGGGGGAAAAGAGACCCAGTACTTC; d_call: TRBD2; clone_size: NA; v_call: TRBV9; j_call: TRBJ2-5
cdr3_aa: CASSLAGGAPGYTF; cdr3_nt: TGTGCCAGCAGTTTAGCGGGGGGGGCCCCGGGCTACACCTTC; d_call: NA; clone_size: few; v_call: TRBV12-3/TRBV12-4; j_call: TRBJ1-2
cdr3_aa: CASSSGQGLVGEQYF; cdr3_nt: TGCGCCAGCAGCAGCGGACAGGGGCTCGTTGGGGAGCAGTACTTC; d_call: TRBD1; clone_size: few; v_call: TRBV4-1; j_call: TRBJ2-7
cdr3_aa: CASSLGRLAPSTDTQYF; cdr3_nt: TGTGCCAGCAGCTTGGGGAGACTAGCGCCGAGCACAGATACGCAGTATTTT; d_call: TRBD2; clone_size: few; v_call: TRBV5-5; j_call: TRBJ2-3
cdr3_aa: CAMARATNEKLFF; cdr3_nt: TGTGCCATGGCGAGAGCAACTAATGAAAAACTGTTTTTT; d_call: NA; clone_size: few; v_call: TRBV30; j_call: TRBJ1-4
cdr3_aa: CASSLDDNQETQYF; cdr3_nt: TGTGCCAGCAGCTTGGATGACAACCAAGAGACCCAGTACTTC; d_call: NA; clone_size: few; v_call: TRBV5-4; j_call: TRBJ2-5
cdr3_aa: CASTQEDRGLNEQFF; cdr3_nt: TGCGCCAGCACCCAAGAAGACAGGGGGCTAAATGAGCAGTTCTTC; d_call: TRBD1; clone_size: few; v_call: TRBV4-1; j_call: TRBJ2-1
cdr3_aa: CAWSVGTEAFF; cdr3_nt: TGTGCCTGGAGTGTTGGGACTGAAGCTTTCTTT; d_call: NA; clone_size: few; v_call: TRBV30; j_call: TRBJ1-1
cdr3_aa: CASSSTATRGYGETQYF; cdr3_nt: TGTGCCAGCAGCTCTACCGCTACCAGAGGGTATGGGGAGACCCAGTACTTC; d_call: NA; clone_size: few; v_call: TRBV7-9; j_call: TRBJ2-5
cdr3_aa: CASSLMDSQETQYF; cdr3_nt: TGTGCCAGCAGTTTGATGGACTCACAAGAGACCCAGTACTTC; d_call: NA; clone_size: few; v_call: TRBV12-3/TRBV12-4; j_call: TRBJ2-5
cdr3_aa: CASSQVGNTDTQYF; cdr3_nt: TGTGCCAGCAGCCAAGTGGGGAACACAGATACGCAGTATTTT; d_call: NA; clone_size: few; v_call: TRBV3-1; j_call: TRBJ2-3
cdr3_aa: CASSYSGGSNQPQHF; cdr3_nt: TGTGCCAGCAGTTACTCAGGGGGCAGCAATCAGCCCCAGCATTTT; d_call: TRBD1; clone_size: NA; v_call: TRBV6-2/TRBV6-3; j_call: TRBJ1-5
cdr3_aa: CASSHAGDSGQNYGYTF; cdr3_nt: TGTGCCAGCAGCCACGCGGGGGACTCGGGGCAAAACTATGGCTACACCTTC; d_call: NA; clone_size: NA; v_call: TRBV6-5; j_call: TRBJ1-2
cdr3_aa: CASSERGVNYGYTF; cdr3_nt: TGTGCCAGCAGTGAGAGGGGGGTCAACTATGGCTACACCTTC; d_call: NA; clone_size: few; v_call: TRBV2; j_call: TRBJ1-2
cdr3_aa: CASSQETGSPIQETQYF; cdr3_nt: TGCGCCAGCAGCCAGGAAACAGGGAGCCCGATCCAAGAGACCCAGTACTTC; d_call: NA; clone_size: NA; v_call: TRBV4-1; j_call: TRBJ2-5
cdr3_aa: CASSQEGALVLYGYTF; cdr3_nt: TGCGCCAGCAGCCAAGAAGGTGCTCTGGTACTCTATGGCTACACCTTC; d_call: NA; clone_size: few; v_call: TRBV4-1; j_call: TRBJ1-2
cdr3_aa: CASSSSQGIGPLHF; cdr3_nt: TGTGCCAGCAGCTCCTCACAGGGAATAGGACCCCTCCACTTT; d_call: NA; clone_size: NA; v_call: TRBV5-5; j_call: TRBJ1-6
cdr3_aa: CSAEPGTDTQYF; cdr3_nt: TGCAGTGCCGAGCCGGGGACAGATACGCAGTATTTT; d_call: NA; clone_size: NA; v_call: TRBV20-1; j_call: TRBJ2-3
cdr3_aa: CASGLSRYEQYF; cdr3_nt: TGTGCTAGTGGACTCTCAAGGTACGAGCAGTACTTC; d_call: NA; clone_size: NA; v_call: TRBV12-5; j_call: TRBJ2-7
cdr3_aa: CASSLESGGPLGEQFF; cdr3_nt: TGTGCCAGCAGCTTAGAAAGCGGGGGACCCCTTGGTGAGCAGTTCTTC; d_call: TRBD2; clone_size: NA; v_call: TRBV7-8; j_call: TRBJ2-1
cdr3_aa: CASSPGTSGIIYF; cdr3_nt: TGTGCCAGCAGCCCGGGGACTAGTGGAATAATATACTTC; d_call: TRBD2; clone_size: many; v_call: TRBV4-2; j_call: TRBJ2-4